A single sample is the source of the 23 T cell receptor beta chains below, sequenced in a study of vaccination effects on CD4 cells after COVID-19. These TCRs are of unknown antigen specificity. Generated by immunoSEQ multiplex PCR, the TCRdb table keeps only in-frame clones and is missing some. This table has fewer than 75,000 clones, around four fifths appearing once. The culture ran for roughly ten days, and then CD4+ T cells were isolated. Every participant took two doses of the BNT162b2 or mRNA-1273 vaccine. The input for sequencing was CD4+ T cells from PBMCs cultured without peptide, taken after COVID-19 vaccination. These receptors were taken from a human donor who received a COVID-19 vaccine.

The chain has TRBV9 and TRBJ1-2; a possible D gene is TRBD1 (5 bases). This CDR3 comprises 15 residues. Germline V gene data show CDR1 as SGDLS and CDR2 as YYNGEE. With 3 bases removed from V and 7 bases from J, the gap between germline ends came to 19 bases. In DNA form, the CDR3 reads TGTGCCAGCAGCGCATCACGACGCGGGGGGTTTGGCTACACCTTC. Its translation is CASSASRRGGFGYTF.

The V call is TRBV12-3 or TRBV12-4, the J call TRBJ2-7, with a weak D call TRBD1 (5 bases). The CDR3 is made up of 12 amino acids. Trimming shortened V by 5 bases and J by 3 bases, and 8 bases separated the two germline ends. In DNA, the CDR3 is TGTGCCAGCAGTAGTCAGGGCTACGAGCAGTACTTC. This sequence encodes CASSSQGYEQYF.

CDR3: CASSRYTGTLFYGYTF. CDR3 in DNA: TGTGCCAGCAGTCGTTATACCGGGACTTTATTCTATGGCTACACCTTC. The chain recombines TRBV6-2 or TRBV6-3 with TRBJ1-2, with a possible D match to TRBD1 (5 bases). The CDR3 contains 16 residues. The V gene's germline CDR1 is MNHEY and CDR2 SVGEGT. V lost 5 bases, J lost 4 bases, and 20 bases lay in between.

In this sample, this clone turned up once. This chain connects TRBV6-5 to TRBJ2-7; D possibly matches TRBD1 or TRBD2 (5 bases each). CDR3 length equals 13 residues. Germline CDR1 reads MNHEY; CDR2 reads SVGAGI. V lost 6 bases and J lost 7, with 16 bases in between. The CDR3 reads CASRARGTREQYF. The DNA for the CDR3 is TGTGCCAGCAGGGCCCGGGGCACGCGGGAGCAGTACTTC.

This clone was seen a handful of times. V and J are TRBV5-1 and TRBJ2-1, with D perhaps matching TRBD1 or TRBD2 (5 bases each). The CDR3 extends over 14 amino acids. The germline gives CDR1 SGHRS, CDR2 YFSETQ. Trimming cost V 4 bases and J 12 bases, with 20 bases left between them. The DNA of the CDR3 is TGCGCCAGCAGCGCGCAACCTGCCGGGACCCCGCAGTTCTTC. This sequence encodes CASSAQPAGTPQFF.

This sequence joins TRBV10-3 and TRBJ1-1, with 7 bases aligning to TRBD1. J lost 3 bases, V lost 6 bases, and 4 bases had no gene match. The CDR3 has 13 residues. Germline values: CDR1 ENHRY, CDR2 SYGVKD. For the CDR3, the DNA is TGTGCCATCAGGCAGGGGGGGGACACTGAAGCTTTCTTT. Translated: CAIRQGGDTEAFF.

The V call is TRBV10-3, the J call TRBJ2-1; D is perhaps TRBD2 (6 bases). V lost 1 base, J lost 15 bases, and 19 bases lay in between. Germline CDR1 reads ENHRY; CDR2 reads SYGVKD. The CDR3 has 14 amino acids. CDR3 nucleotide sequence: TGTGCCATCAGTGAGTTAATTGAAGAGGGCGGGGCGTTCTTC. Translating it yields CAISELIEEGGAFF.

The chain couples TRBV18 to TRBJ2-3; D may correspond to TRBD1 or TRBD2 (5 bases each). The germline CDR1 and CDR2 sequences are KGHSH and LQKENI. V dropped 2 bases and J dropped 3 bases, with 15 bases sitting between them. This CDR3 is built from 16 residues. Written as DNA, the CDR3 is TGTGCCAGCTCACCATTTTTCCAGGGAGTAACAGATACGCAGTATTTT. Translating it yields CASSPFFQGVTDTQYF.

This sequence joins TRBV6-4 and TRBJ2-2; a possible D gene is TRBD1 (5 bases). This CDR3 comprises 13 residues. V was clipped by 5 bases and J by 5 bases, with 9 bases between them. Germline V CDR1 and CDR2: MRHNA, SNTAGT. In nucleotides, the CDR3 is TGTGCCAGCAGTTCCCCAGGGACCGGGGAGCTGTTTTTT. It codes for CASSSPGTGELFF.

The V and J genes are TRBV2 and TRBJ1-5; D gene unclear. This CDR3 comprises 13 residues. Germline loops: CDR1 SNHLY, CDR2 FYNNEI. Between the trimmed V and J ends, which lost 4 bases and 9 bases, there was a span of 13 bases. This CDR3 reads CASSVRVTRPQHF. CDR3 DNA sequence: TGTGCCAGCAGTGTACGGGTGACGAGGCCCCAGCATTTT.

The chain combines TRBV7-2 with TRBJ2-3; weak D call: TRBD2 (6 bases). The germline V and J ends were trimmed by 2 bases and 7 bases, with 22 bases remaining between them. The CDR3 contains 17 residues. CDR1 and CDR2 (germline): SGHTA, FQGNSA. CDR3 loop: CASSLHGGLRVGNTQYF. CDR3 DNA: TGTGCCAGCAGCTTACACGGGGGACTGCGTGTAGGGAATACGCAGTATTTT.

The chain joins TRBV29-1 to TRBJ1-1; D is undetermined. The CDR3 is made up of 9 amino acids. CDR1 and CDR2 from the germline V gene are SQVTM and ANQGSEA. CDR3 DNA sequence: TGCTTGAATCAAGATGAAGCTTTCTTT. It codes for CLNQDEAFF.

The rearrangement joins TRBV5-4 to TRBJ2-3; D is perhaps TRBD1 (5 bases). V gave up 0 bases and J gave up 2 bases, with 16 bases separating them. CDR1 and CDR2 (germline): SGHNT, YYREEE (reference sequence). The CDR3 extends over 17 amino acids. CDR3 coding DNA: TGTGCCAGCAGCTTGGAGCTGGGGCCGAAAGTCACAGATACGCAGTATTTT. It translates to CASSLELGPKVTDTQYF.

The gene calls are TRBV14 and TRBJ1-3; no definite D call. Germline V gene lookup returns CDR1 SGHDN and CDR2 FVKESK. The CDR3 is made up of 16 amino acids. The V end was cut by 2 bases, the J end by 0 bases, with 11 bases between. The CDR3 loop is CASSQLPAGSGNTIYF. As DNA, the CDR3 is TGTGCCAGCAGCCAACTCCCCGCCGGCTCTGGAAACACCATATATTTT.

J is TRBJ2-4 and V is TRBV3-1 (or the pseudogene TRBV3-2), with D possibly TRBD2 on 7 matching bases. V was clipped by 1 base and J by 1 base, with 17 bases between them. This CDR3 is built from 18 residues. The V gene's germline CDR1 is LGHDT and CDR2 YNNKEL (reference sequence). CDR3 in DNA: TGTGCCAGCAGCCAAGGTGGGGGGGCGGGGATGGCCAAAAACATTCAGTACTTC. Translating it yields CASSQGGGAGMAKNIQYF.

The rearrangement links TRBV28 to TRBJ1-2; no clear D. Germline loops: CDR1 MDHEN, CDR2 SYDVKM. The V end was cut by 1 base, the J end by 4 bases, with 10 bases between. The CDR3 runs 14 residues. The CDR3 nucleotides read TGTGCCAGCAGTTTATTCGCGTCGTCCTATGGCTACACCTTC. Amino acids: CASSLFASSYGYTF.

In this sample, this clone turned up a few times. This chain uses TRBV11-2 with TRBJ2-2; D not certain. This CDR3 spans 12 amino acids. Per germline, CDR1 SGHAT and CDR2 FQNNGV. The germline V and J ends were trimmed by 4 bases and 4 bases, with 4 bases remaining between them. The CDR3 reads CASSSTTGELFF. The CDR3 nucleotides are TGTGCCAGCAGCTCTACCACCGGGGAGCTGTTTTTT. Based on the CDR3 plus reference TRBV11-2 and TRBJ2-2, the full variable domain is EAGVAQSPRYKIIEKRQSVAFWCNPISGHATLYWYQQILGQGPKLLIQFQNNGVVDDSQLPKDRFSAERLKGVDSTLKIQPAKLEDSAVYLCASSSTTGELFFGEGSRLTVL.

The J gene is TRBJ1-1, the V gene TRBV2; D is possibly TRBD1 (6 bases). V was cut by 7 bases and J by 3 bases, with 12 bases left in between. The CDR3 has 13 residues. Looked up from germline, CDR1 is SNHLY and CDR2 is FYNNEI. For the CDR3, the DNA is TGTGCCAGCACCGGGGCAGGGGACACTGAAGCTTTCTTT. Its protein is CASTGAGDTEAFF.

The rearrangement links TRBV2 to TRBJ1-5; D might be TRBD1 (5 bases). The CDR3 is 13 residues long. Germline V gives CDR1 SNHLY, CDR2 FYNNEI. V was shortened by 3 bases and J by 3 bases, with 6 bases between the two germline ends. In DNA form, the CDR3 reads TGTGCCAGCAGTGACAGGGACAATCAGCCCCAGCATTTT. Its translation is CASSDRDNQPQHF.

The genes are TRBV7-8 and TRBJ1-3, with 9 bases fitting TRBD1. Germline CDR1 reads SGHVS; CDR2 reads FQNEAQ. With 4 bases clipped from V and 0 bases from J, the junction kept 13 bases outside the gene matches. The CDR3 spans 19 residues. As DNA, the CDR3 is TGTGCCAGCAGCTCGTACCTACCGGGACAGGGATACTCTGGAAACACCATATATTTT. As protein: CASSSYLPGQGYSGNTIYF.

This sequence joins TRBV13 and TRBJ2-7; 10 bases align to TRBD1. There are 14 residues in the CDR3. The V gene's germline CDR1 is PRHDT and CDR2 FYEKMQ (reference sequence). The junction had 7 bases not matched to a gene; V was cut back by 6 bases and J by 5 bases. Written as DNA, the CDR3 is TGTGCCAGCAGATCCTGGGACAGGGGAGACGAGCAGTACTTC. Translation: CASRSWDRGDEQYF.

The chain has TRBV30 and TRBJ2-1; 8 positions match TRBD2. J gave up 3 bases and V 3 bases, and 13 bases lay outside the gene matches. Germline V gives CDR1 GTSNPN, CDR2 SVGIG (reference sequence). This CDR3 comprises 17 residues. DNA of the CDR3: TGTGCCTGGAGCCGTCGGAAGTGGAGCGGGGGCTACAATGAGCAGTTCTTC. Its translation: CAWSRRKWSGGYNEQFF.

The chain recombines TRBV3-1 (or the pseudogene TRBV3-2) with TRBJ1-6; D remains unclear. Germline V gene sequence: CDR1 LGHDT, CDR2 YNNKEL (reference sequence). This CDR3 is built from 14 residues. V lost 1 base and J lost 6, with 7 bases in between. The CDR3 sequence is CASSQGRSNSPLHF. CDR3 DNA: TGTGCCAGCAGCCAAGGAAGATCTAATTCACCCCTCCACTTT.